The 20 T cell receptor beta chains reported below all come from one sample, sequenced in a study of CD8+ T cells in alopecia areata. The treatment: oral pan-JAK inhibitor, 5-10 mg twice daily. RNA, once extracted, was reverse transcribed into cDNA for use as the sequencing template. TCRdb keeps only in-frame clones here, not all; method: immunoSEQ multiplex PCR. The top ten clones hold roughly 12% of a sample with 150,000 to 200,000 clones, around 58% of them seen once. The sequencing used CD8+ T cells sorted from blood, collected at week 24, from a patient treated with tofacitinib. All receptors come from a human donor with alopecia areata.

This chain uses TRBV7-6 with TRBJ2-3; D call uncertain. CDR1 and CDR2 from the germline V gene are SGHVS and FNYEAQ. V was cut by 5 bases and J by 6 bases, with 12 bases left in between. The CDR3 consists of 13 residues. The CDR3 region has the DNA TGTGCCAGCAGCCCGTCTGGTAGGGATACGCAGTATTTT. Translating it yields CASSPSGRDTQYF.

CDR3 in amino acids: CSVEWGTGNTIYF. CDR3 coding DNA: TGCAGCGTCGAGTGGGGGACTGGAAACACCATATATTTT. The chain is built from TRBV29-1 and TRBJ1-3, with a tentative D call TRBD1 (5 bases). This CDR3 is 13 amino acids long. With 6 bases removed from V and 2 bases from J, the gap between germline ends came to 11 bases. From germline, CDR1 is SQVTM and CDR2 ANQGSEA.

The chain has TRBV11-2 and TRBJ2-5, with D maybe TRBD2 (6 bases). Per the germline V gene, CDR1 is SGHAT and CDR2 is FQNNGV. The CDR3 consists of 16 residues. The V end was cut by 5 bases, the J end by 2 bases, with 18 bases between. The CDR3 nucleotides read TGTGCCAGCAGCCCAAGGGGAGGATTGGGGCAAGAGACCCAGTACTTC. It yields the protein CASSPRGGLGQETQYF.

A few counts support this clone. The chain is built from TRBV9 and TRBJ2-1; D unclear. V lost 4 bases, J lost 7 bases, and 6 bases lay in between. The CDR3 is 11 residues long. Germline lookup yields CDR1 SGDLS and CDR2 YYNGEE. The CDR3 DNA sequence: TGTGCCAGCAGCTTCGGGAATGAGCAGTTCTTC. Its translation: CASSFGNEQFF.

The rearrangement uses TRBV13 and TRBJ2-5; 7 positions agree with TRBD2. The length of the CDR3 is 15 residues. After removal of 7 bases from V and 4 bases from J, the junction contained 12 bases not matched to a gene. The germline CDR1 and CDR2 sequences are PRHDT and FYEKMQ (reference sequence). The CDR3 loop reads CASTPGRSTAETQYF. The DNA for the CDR3 is TGTGCCAGCACCCCCGGGAGGAGTACGGCAGAGACCCAGTACTTC.

This chain joins TRBV5-1 and TRBJ1-1; tentatively, D is TRBD1 (5 bases). This CDR3 has 11 residues. V was trimmed by 4 bases and J by 6 bases, leaving 7 bases between them. Germline V gene lookup returns CDR1 SGHRS and CDR2 YFSETQ. CDR3 DNA: TGCGCCAGCAGCATGGGACCTGAAGCTTTCTTT. Translating it yields CASSMGPEAFF. Complete variable domain (other parts from reference TRBV5-1 and TRBJ1-1): KAGVTQTPRYLIKTRGQQVTLSCSPISGHRSVSWYQQTPGQGLQFLFEYFSETQRNKGNFPGRFSGRQFSNSRSEMNVSTLELGDSALYLCASSMGPEAFFGQGTRLTVV.

This chain uses TRBV2 with TRBJ1-4; 7 bases match TRBD1. The V and J ends lost 8 bases and 0 bases, in that order; junction bases with no gene match: 3. The CDR3 spans 14 residues. Germline V gene data show CDR1 as SNHLY and CDR2 as FYNNEI. CDR3 sequence: CASYTGATNEKLFF. CDR3 in DNA: TGTGCCAGCTATACAGGGGCAACTAATGAAAAACTGTTTTTT.

The V gene is TRBV5-5, the J gene TRBJ1-1; D gene ambiguous. Trimming stripped 0 bases from V and 7 bases from J, with 10 bases between. Germline-derived CDR1 and CDR2 are SGHKS and YYEKEE (reference sequence). The CDR3 contains 13 residues. As DNA, the CDR3 is TGTGCCAGCAGCTTGGGGGCAGCTAATGAAGCTTTCTTT. Residues: CASSLGAANEAFF.

The genes are TRBV6-5 and TRBJ1-2; D ambiguous. Per germline, CDR1 MNHEY and CDR2 SVGAGI. Trimming shortened V by 0 bases and J by 3 bases, and 11 bases separated the two germline ends. The CDR3 contains 15 residues. The CDR3 bases are TGTGCCAGCAGTTACTCACGGGGTGGGCACTATGGCTACACCTTC. It specifies CASSYSRGGHYGYTF.

The chain couples TRBV7-9 to TRBJ2-2; D perhaps matches TRBD1 (5 bases). Germline V gene data show CDR1 as SEHNR and CDR2 as FQNEAQ (reference sequence). V lost 10 bases and J 6 bases, leaving 9 bases between the germline ends. This CDR3 comprises 11 residues. The CDR3 loop is CATRVSGELFF. The CDR3 DNA is TGTGCCACCAGGGTTTCCGGGGAGCTGTTTTTT.

The V gene is TRBV7-2, the J gene TRBJ2-3; 7 bases line up with TRBD2. V lost 10 bases and J lost 2; bases outside the gene matches: 9. Germline-derived CDR1 and CDR2 are SGHTA and FQGNSA. The CDR3 runs to 14 residues. CDR3 protein: CATGWGGDTDTQYF. The DNA of the CDR3 is TGTGCCACCGGGTGGGGGGGGGACACAGATACGCAGTATTTT.

This clone appeared once. This chain uses TRBV5-1 with TRBJ2-5; 8 bases are a match to TRBD2. Germline CDR1 and CDR2: SGHRS and YFSETQ. V gave up 3 bases and J gave up 3 bases; unmatched junction bases: 4. The CDR3 length is 14 residues. CDR3 sequence: CASSSLAGKETQYF. Here the CDR3 DNA reads TGCGCCAGCAGCTCGTTAGCGGGGAAAGAGACCCAGTACTTC. Combining the CDR3 with reference TRBV5-1 and TRBJ2-5 gives the whole variable domain KAGVTQTPRYLIKTRGQQVTLSCSPISGHRSVSWYQQTPGQGLQFLFEYFSETQRNKGNFPGRFSGRQFSNSRSEMNVSTLELGDSALYLCASSSLAGKETQYFGPGTRLLVL.

The chain links TRBV7-9 to TRBJ2-1; 10 nucleotides match TRBD2. Germline V gene data show CDR1 as SEHNR and CDR2 as FQNEAQ (reference sequence). The CDR3 spans 13 residues. The V segment lost 1 base and the J segment 12 bases; nucleotides outside the gene matches: 3. CDR3 DNA sequence: TGTGCCAGCAGCTTAGGGACTAGCGGTACGCAGTTCTTC. Translated, it gives CASSLGTSGTQFF.

The chain joins TRBV27 to TRBJ2-7; D ambiguous. This CDR3 region has 13 residues. The germline gives CDR1 MNHEY, CDR2 SMNVEV (reference sequence). Trimming took off 3 bases at V and 3 bases at J, with 9 bases between the two ends. CDR3 DNA sequence: TGTGCCAGCAGTTTTGGTCAGAGCTACGAGCAGTACTTC. Its translation: CASSFGQSYEQYF.

The chain carries TRBV6-4 and TRBJ2-5, with unresolved D. The CDR3 loop spans 13 amino acids. The V end lost 4 bases, the J end lost 5 bases, and 11 bases lay between the germline ends. CDR1 MRHNA and CDR2 SNTAGT come from the germline V gene. CDR3 sequence (DNA): TGTGCCAGCAGTGCCCCCCCCGGGGAGACCCAGTACTTC. Protein sequence: CASSAPPGETQYF.

The V and J genes are TRBV4-2 and TRBJ1-2; D ambiguous. CDR3 length: 15 amino acids. With 0 bases removed from V and 1 base from J, the gap between germline ends came to 9 bases. Per germline, CDR1 LGHNA and CDR2 YNFKEQ. The CDR3 coding sequence is TGTGCCAGCAGCCAAGATCCACTGGGTAACTATGGCTACACCTTC. Translating it yields CASSQDPLGNYGYTF.

The CDR3 nucleotides read TGTGCCAGCAGCCCCAGCTCCGGGACTAGCGGGGGAGAGACCCAGTACTTC. This gives the protein CASSPSSGTSGGETQYF. The V call is TRBV7-8, the J call TRBJ2-5; 14 nucleotides line up with TRBD2. Germline assignment: CDR1 SGHVS and CDR2 FQNEAQ. V was clipped by 5 bases and J by 4 bases; unmatched bases: 9. This CDR3 has 17 amino acids.

The V gene is TRBV19, the J gene TRBJ2-7, with 7 bases that match TRBD2. This CDR3 is 15 amino acids long. After removal of 6 bases from V and 3 bases from J, the junction contained 11 bases not matched to a gene. Per the germline V gene, CDR1 is LNHDA and CDR2 is SQIVND (reference sequence). The CDR3 DNA is TGTGCCAGTAGCTGGGGCAGCGGGGATGGCTACGAGCAGTACTTC. This encodes CASSWGSGDGYEQYF.

A few counts support this clone. V and J are TRBV27 and TRBJ1-1; 8 positions match TRBD1. Germline V lookup: CDR1 MNHEY, CDR2 SMNVEV (reference sequence). The trim removed 4 bases at V and 3 bases at J, leaving 4 bases unmatched. The CDR3 covers 14 residues. CDR3 sequence reads: CASSSGQGHTEAFF. CDR3 DNA sequence: TGTGCCAGCAGTTCCGGACAGGGCCACACTGAAGCTTTCTTT.

This clone has a handful of counts. The chain recombines TRBV5-6 with TRBJ1-2; D may be TRBD1 (6 bases). Germline CDR1 SGHDT, CDR2 YYEEEE. This CDR3 contains 14 residues. V was trimmed by 0 bases and J by 4 bases, leaving 10 bases between them. Here the CDR3 reads CASSLAGQPYGYTF. The CDR3 nucleotides are TGTGCCAGCAGCTTGGCCGGACAGCCCTATGGCTACACCTTC. The whole variable domain, remainder taken from reference TRBV5-6 and TRBJ1-2, is DAGVTQSPTHLIKTRGQQVTLRCSPKSGHDTVSWYQQALGQGPQFIFQYYEEEERQRGNFPDRFSGHQFPNYSSELNVNALLLGDSALYLCASSLAGQPYGYTFGSGTRLTVV.